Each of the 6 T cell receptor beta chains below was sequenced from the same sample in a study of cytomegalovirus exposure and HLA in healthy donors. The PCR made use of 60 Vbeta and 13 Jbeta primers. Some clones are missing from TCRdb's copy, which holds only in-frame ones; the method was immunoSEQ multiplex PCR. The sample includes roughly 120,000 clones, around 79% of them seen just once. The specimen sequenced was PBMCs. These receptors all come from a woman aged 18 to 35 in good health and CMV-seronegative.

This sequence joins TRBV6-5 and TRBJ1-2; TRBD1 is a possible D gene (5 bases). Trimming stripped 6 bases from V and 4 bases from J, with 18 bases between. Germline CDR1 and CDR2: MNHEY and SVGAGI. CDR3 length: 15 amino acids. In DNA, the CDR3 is TGTGCCAGCAGCCCCCTGGGGGGAACGATCTATGGCTACACCTTC. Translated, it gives CASSPLGGTIYGYTF.

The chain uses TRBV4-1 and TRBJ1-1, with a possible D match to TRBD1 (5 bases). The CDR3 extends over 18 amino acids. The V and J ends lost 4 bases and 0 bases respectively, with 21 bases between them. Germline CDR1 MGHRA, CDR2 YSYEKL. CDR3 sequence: CASSPYRGGATMNTEAFF. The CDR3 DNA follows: TGCGCCAGCAGCCCATACCGGGGCGGGGCGACAATGAACACTGAAGCTTTCTTT.

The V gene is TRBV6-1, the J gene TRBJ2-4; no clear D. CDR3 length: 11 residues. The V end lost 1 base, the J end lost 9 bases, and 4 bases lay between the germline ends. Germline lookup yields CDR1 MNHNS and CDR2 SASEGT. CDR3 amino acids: CASSEESIQYF. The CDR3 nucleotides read TGTGCCAGCAGTGAAGAGAGCATTCAGTACTTC.

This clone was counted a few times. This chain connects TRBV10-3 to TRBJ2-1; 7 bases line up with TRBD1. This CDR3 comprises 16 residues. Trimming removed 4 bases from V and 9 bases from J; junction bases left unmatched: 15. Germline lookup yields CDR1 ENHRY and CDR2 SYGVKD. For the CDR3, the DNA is TGTGCCATCAGTGGTACACAGGGGCTACAAAGGGCTGAGCAGTTCTTC. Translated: CAISGTQGLQRAEQFF.

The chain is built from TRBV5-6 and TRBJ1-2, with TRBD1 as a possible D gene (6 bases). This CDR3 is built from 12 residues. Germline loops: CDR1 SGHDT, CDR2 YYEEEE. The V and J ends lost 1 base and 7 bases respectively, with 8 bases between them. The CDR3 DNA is TGTGCCAGCAGCTTGTCAGGGGCTGGCTACACCTTC. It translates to CASSLSGAGYTF. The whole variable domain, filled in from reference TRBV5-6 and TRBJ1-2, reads DAGVTQSPTHLIKTRGQQVTLRCSPKSGHDTVSWYQQALGQGPQFIFQYYEEEERQRGNFPDRFSGHQFPNYSSELNVNALLLGDSALYLCASSLSGAGYTFGSGTRLTVV.

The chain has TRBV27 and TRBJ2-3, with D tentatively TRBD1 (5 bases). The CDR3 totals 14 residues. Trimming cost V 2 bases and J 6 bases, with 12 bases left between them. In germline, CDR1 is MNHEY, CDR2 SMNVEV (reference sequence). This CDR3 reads CASSLQGRLDTQYF. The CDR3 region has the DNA TGTGCCAGCAGTTTACAGGGCAGGCTGGATACGCAGTATTTT.